This T cell receptor beta chain was identified in a study of blood T cell repertoires in COVID-19. Study in general: Both acute and convalescent COVID-19 samples were obtained from the United States, Italy and Spain.

CDR3 length: 16 residues. CDR1 and CDR2 (germline): LNHDA, SQIVND (reference sequence). V lost 4 bases, J lost 3 bases, and 8 bases stayed unmatched. The count of this clone is one. In the original workflow: Amplification of reference gene primers provided the estimated nucleated cell counts. Sequencing was performed with immunoSEQ multiplex PCR; in TCRdb, only in-frame clones are kept and a portion is missing. The V and J calls and the clone size are those of that table, but D and trimming were determined from the DNA. The table lists hundreds of thousands of clones, about 87% of them singletons. This TCR was recovered from a woman between 40 and 55 years old who had recovered from COVID-19. The chain carries TRBV19 and TRBJ1-2, with 10 positions matching TRBD1. The sample consisted of peripheral blood. As DNA, the CDR3 is TGTGCCAGTAGTAGACGACAGGGGGCGCGAGACTATGGCTACACCTTC. Its protein is CASSRRQGARDYGYTF.